The rows below give T cell receptor beta chains drawn from one sample of a study of cytomegalovirus exposure and HLA in healthy donors. Sequencing was performed with immunoSEQ multiplex PCR; in TCRdb, only in-frame clones are kept and a portion is missing. Reported are roughly 140,000 clones; the ten largest clones contain about 0.96%. The sequencing input was PBMCs. The receptors come from a male donor in good health and CMV-seronegative. Both conserved end residues are part of each CDR3.

j_gene	len	v_gene	CDR3aa
TRBJ2-2	15	TRBV19	CAIKAGTGGTGELFF
TRBJ2-6	17	TRBV5-1	CASSFTLRTSGANVLTF
TRBJ1-1	14	TRBV5-1	CASSQEQGRTEAFF
TRBJ2-2	13	TRBV30	CAWRRQNTGELFF
TRBJ2-1	15	TRBV19	CASSHGGISYNEQFF
TRBJ1-2	18	TRBV5-4	CASSLVRQVGASNYGYTF
TRBJ2-7	16	TRBV5-4	CASSHKGAKSSYEQYF
TRBJ2-3	15	TRBV7-9	CASSGQGRVTDTQYF
TRBJ1-1	11	TRBV30	CACSGTTEAFF
TRBJ1-2	15	TRBV5-1	CASSQEGTGPLGYTF
TRBJ2-2	14	TRBV29-1	CSVSQTGLPGELFF
TRBJ1-1	12	TRBV30	CAWLPTFTEAFF
TRBJ1-5	14	TRBV19	CASSTTGDNQPQHF
TRBJ1-3	16	TRBV4-3	CASSQDWRGDGNTIYF
TRBJ2-7	17	TRBV4-2	CASSQGKTGTLTYEQYF
TRBJ1-4	15	TRBV6-5	CASSSGQGGFEKLFF
TRBJ2-2	14	TRBV25-1	CASSESLWPGELFF
TRBJ1-5	15	TRBV11-2	CASSLEPGLGQPQHF
TRBJ1-2	13	TRBV7-6	CASSLAHSRGYTF
TRBJ1-1	15	TRBV5-4	CASSLGLAPNTEAFF
TRBJ1-1	15	TRBV7-9	CASSRDRGQNTEAFF
TRBJ2-7	15	TRBV6-5	CASSYFRTGDYEQYF
TRBJ1-2	16	TRBV30	CAWITPPVEVIYGYTF
TRBJ1-3	12	TRBV30	CAWSVMRGTIYF
TRBJ2-7	14	TRBV18	CASSPAGITYEQYF
TRBJ2-7	15	TRBV14	CASSQENQGGREQYF
TRBJ1-5	14	TRBV19	CAGSDRGQNQPQHF
TRBJ1-6	16	TRBV7-2	CASSLVSQGAFAPLHF
TRBJ2-7	12	TRBV10-2	CASARVWYEQYF
TRBJ1-6	15	TRBV6-1	CASRRGQGDNSPLHF
TRBJ1-2	13	TRBV27	CASSLGRNYGYTF
TRBJ2-3	16	TRBV2	CASSVGLAARTDTQYF
TRBJ1-3	17	TRBV7-2	CASSSAEGLLSGNTIYF
TRBJ2-3	15	TRBV4-2	CASSQEESVTDTQYF
TRBJ2-3	14	TRBV5-1	CASAPPGSVDTQYF
TRBJ2-5	14	TRBV7-8	CASSRRDFQETQYF
TRBJ1-6	14	TRBV6-5	CASRNRDSNSPLHF
TRBJ1-3	14	TRBV9	CASSAGFVGNTIYF
TRBJ2-5	14	TRBV6-5	CASSYVRGLETQYF
TRBJ2-7	11	TRBV5-1	CASSYAYEQYF
TRBJ2-7	13	TRBV13	CASSFTGRYEQYF
TRBJ2-3	15	TRBV5-5	CASSSDGLAGGQQYF
TRBJ1-1	12	TRBV7-9	CASEEGITEAFF
TRBJ2-1	15	TRBV30	CAWRFGGSLVNEQFF
TRBJ2-1	16	TRBV10-1	CASSESPGLQYNEQFF
TRBJ1-5	16	TRBV5-5	CASSLEARGGSQPQHF
TRBJ2-5	15	TRBV11-2	CASRQAGHQGETQYF
TRBJ1-2	13	TRBV6-6	CASSPDRGDGYTF
TRBJ2-1	14	TRBV15	CATSRARTLNEQFF
TRBJ2-7	14	TRBV6-5	CASSPGLRGYEQYF
TRBJ2-1	16	TRBV5-6	CASSLALAGPNNEQFF
TRBJ2-7	15	TRBV2	CASSEGQGIIGGQYF
TRBJ1-1	13	TRBV11-3	CASSLSGGLEAFF
TRBJ2-7	13	TRBV5-5	CASSRGQSYEQYF
TRBJ1-2	12	TRBV5-1	CASSAGEYGYTF